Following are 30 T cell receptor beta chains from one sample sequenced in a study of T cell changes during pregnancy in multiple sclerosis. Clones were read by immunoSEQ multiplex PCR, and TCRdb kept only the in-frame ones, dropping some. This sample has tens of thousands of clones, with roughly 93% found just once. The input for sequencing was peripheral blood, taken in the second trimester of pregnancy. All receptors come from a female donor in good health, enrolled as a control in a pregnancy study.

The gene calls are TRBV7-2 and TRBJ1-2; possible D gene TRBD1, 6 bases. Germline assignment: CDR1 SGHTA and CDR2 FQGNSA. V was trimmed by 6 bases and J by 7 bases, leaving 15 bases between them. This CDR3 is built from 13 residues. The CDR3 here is CASRKGGEVGYTF. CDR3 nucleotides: TGTGCCAGCAGAAAAGGGGGGGAAGTTGGCTACACCTTC.

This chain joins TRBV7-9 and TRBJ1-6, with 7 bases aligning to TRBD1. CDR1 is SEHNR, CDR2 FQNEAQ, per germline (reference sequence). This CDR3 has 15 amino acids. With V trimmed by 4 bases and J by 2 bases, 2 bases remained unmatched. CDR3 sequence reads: CASSSDRAYNSPLHF. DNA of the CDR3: TGTGCCAGCAGCTCCGACAGGGCCTATAATTCACCCCTCCACTTT.

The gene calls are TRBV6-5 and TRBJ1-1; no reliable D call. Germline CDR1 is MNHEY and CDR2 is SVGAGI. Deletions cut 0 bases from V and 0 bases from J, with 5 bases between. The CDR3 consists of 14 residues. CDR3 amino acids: CASSYSSLNTEAFF. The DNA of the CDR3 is TGTGCCAGCAGTTACTCGAGTCTGAACACTGAAGCTTTCTTT.

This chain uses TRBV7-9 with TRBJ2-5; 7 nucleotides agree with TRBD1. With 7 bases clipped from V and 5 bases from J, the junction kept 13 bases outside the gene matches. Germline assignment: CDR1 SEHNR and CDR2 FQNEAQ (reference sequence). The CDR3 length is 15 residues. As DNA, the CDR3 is TGTGCCAGCACTCGTGAAAACAGGGGCCGGGAGACCCAGTACTTC. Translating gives CASTRENRGRETQYF.

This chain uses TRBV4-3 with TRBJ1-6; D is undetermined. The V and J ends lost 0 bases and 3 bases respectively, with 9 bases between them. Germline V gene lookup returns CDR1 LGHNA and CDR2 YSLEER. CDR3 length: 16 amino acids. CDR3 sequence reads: CASSQDLHNYNSPLHF. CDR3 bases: TGCGCCAGCAGCCAAGATCTCCACAACTATAATTCACCCCTCCACTTT.

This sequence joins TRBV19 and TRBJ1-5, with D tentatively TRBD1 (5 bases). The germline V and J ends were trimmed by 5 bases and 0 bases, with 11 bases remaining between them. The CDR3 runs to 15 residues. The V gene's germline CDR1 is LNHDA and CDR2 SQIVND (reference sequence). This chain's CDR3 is CASSAGRYSNQPQHF. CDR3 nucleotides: TGTGCCAGTAGTGCGGGGCGGTATAGCAATCAGCCCCAGCATTTT.

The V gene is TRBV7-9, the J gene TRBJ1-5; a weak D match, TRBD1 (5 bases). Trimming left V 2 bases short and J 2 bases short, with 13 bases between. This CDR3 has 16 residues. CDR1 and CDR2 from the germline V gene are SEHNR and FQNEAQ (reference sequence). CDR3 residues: CASSLSQGGRNQPQHF. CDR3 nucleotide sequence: TGTGCCAGCAGCTTAAGTCAGGGTGGTCGCAATCAGCCCCAGCATTTT.

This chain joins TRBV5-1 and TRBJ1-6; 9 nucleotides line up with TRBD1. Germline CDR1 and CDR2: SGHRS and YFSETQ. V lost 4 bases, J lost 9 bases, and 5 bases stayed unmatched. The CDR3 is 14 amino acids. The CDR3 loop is CASSQGQGSSPLHF. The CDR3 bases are TGCGCCAGCAGCCAAGGACAGGGGAGTTCACCCCTCCACTTT.

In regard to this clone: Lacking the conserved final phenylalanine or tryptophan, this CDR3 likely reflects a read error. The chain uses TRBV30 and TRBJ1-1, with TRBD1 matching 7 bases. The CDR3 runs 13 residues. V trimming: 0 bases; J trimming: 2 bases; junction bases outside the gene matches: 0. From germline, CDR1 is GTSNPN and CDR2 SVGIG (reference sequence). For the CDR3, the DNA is TGTGCCTGGAGTGTAGGGGGCAACACTGAAGCTTTCCTT. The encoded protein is CAWSVGGNTEAFL.

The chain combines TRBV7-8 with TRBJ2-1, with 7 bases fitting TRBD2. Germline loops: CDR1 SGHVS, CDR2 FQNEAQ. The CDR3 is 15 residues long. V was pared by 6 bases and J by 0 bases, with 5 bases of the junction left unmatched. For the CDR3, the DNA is TGTGCCAGCAGTTCCGGACTAGTCTCCTACAATGAGCAGTTCTTC. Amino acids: CASSSGLVSYNEQFF.

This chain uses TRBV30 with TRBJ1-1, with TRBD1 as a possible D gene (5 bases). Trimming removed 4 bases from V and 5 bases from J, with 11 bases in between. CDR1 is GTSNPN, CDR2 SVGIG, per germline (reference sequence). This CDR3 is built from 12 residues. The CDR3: CAWNGGTTEAFF. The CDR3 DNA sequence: TGTGCCTGGAATGGAGGGACTACTGAAGCTTTCTTT.

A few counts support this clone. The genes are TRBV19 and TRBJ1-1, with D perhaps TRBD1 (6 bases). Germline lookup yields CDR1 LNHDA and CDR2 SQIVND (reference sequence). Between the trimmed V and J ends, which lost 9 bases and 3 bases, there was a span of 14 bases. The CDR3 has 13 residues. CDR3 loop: CASSGTTYTEAFF. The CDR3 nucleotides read TGTGCCAGCTCCGGGACAACTTACACTGAAGCTTTCTTT.

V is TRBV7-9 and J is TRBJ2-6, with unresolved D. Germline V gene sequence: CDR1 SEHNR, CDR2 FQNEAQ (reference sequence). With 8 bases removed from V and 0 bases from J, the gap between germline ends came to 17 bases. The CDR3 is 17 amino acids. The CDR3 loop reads CASLFFASSSGANVLTF. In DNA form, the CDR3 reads TGTGCCAGCTTATTTTTCGCGTCGAGCTCTGGGGCCAACGTCCTGACTTTC.

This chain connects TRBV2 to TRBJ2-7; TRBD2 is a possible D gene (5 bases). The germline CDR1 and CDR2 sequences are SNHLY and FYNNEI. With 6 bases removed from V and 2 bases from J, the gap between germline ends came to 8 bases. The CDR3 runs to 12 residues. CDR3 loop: CASSRLPYEQYF. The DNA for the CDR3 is TGTGCCAGCAGCCGACTACCCTACGAGCAGTACTTC. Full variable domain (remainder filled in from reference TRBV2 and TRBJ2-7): EPEVTQTPSHQVTQMGQEVILRCVPISNHLYFYWYRQILGQKVEFLVSFYNNEISEKSEIFDDQFSVERPDGSNFTLKIRSTKLEDSAMYFCASSRLPYEQYFGPGTRLTVT.

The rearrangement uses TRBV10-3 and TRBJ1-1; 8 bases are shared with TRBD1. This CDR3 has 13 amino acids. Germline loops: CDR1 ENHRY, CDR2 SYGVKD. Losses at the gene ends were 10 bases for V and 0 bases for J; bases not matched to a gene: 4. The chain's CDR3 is CATLQGVNTEAFF. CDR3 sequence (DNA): TGTGCCACCCTACAGGGGGTGAACACTGAAGCTTTCTTT.

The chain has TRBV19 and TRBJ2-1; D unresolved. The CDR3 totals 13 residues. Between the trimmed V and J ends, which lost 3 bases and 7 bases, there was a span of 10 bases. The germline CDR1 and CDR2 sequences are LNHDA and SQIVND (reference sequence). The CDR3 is CASSMRLSNEQFF. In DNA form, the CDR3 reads TGTGCCAGTAGTATGAGACTGTCAAATGAGCAGTTCTTC.

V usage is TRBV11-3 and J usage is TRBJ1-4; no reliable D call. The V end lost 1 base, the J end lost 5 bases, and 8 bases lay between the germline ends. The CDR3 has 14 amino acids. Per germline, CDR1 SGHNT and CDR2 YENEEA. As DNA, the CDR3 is TGTGCCAGCAGCTTAGGTTCCGCGAATGAAAAACTGTTTTTT. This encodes CASSLGSANEKLFF.

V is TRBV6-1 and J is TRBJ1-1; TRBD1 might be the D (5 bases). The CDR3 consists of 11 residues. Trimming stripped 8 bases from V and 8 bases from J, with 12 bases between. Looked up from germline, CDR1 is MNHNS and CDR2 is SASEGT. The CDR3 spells CASLRVWEAFF. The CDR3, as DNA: TGTGCCAGCCTCAGGGTTTGGGAAGCTTTCTTT.

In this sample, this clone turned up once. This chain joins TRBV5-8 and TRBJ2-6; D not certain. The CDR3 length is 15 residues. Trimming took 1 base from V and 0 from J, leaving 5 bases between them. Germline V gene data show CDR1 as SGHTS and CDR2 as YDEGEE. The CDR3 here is CASSLSSSGANVLTF. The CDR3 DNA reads TGTGCCAGCAGCTTGTCCAGCTCTGGGGCCAACGTCCTGACTTTC.

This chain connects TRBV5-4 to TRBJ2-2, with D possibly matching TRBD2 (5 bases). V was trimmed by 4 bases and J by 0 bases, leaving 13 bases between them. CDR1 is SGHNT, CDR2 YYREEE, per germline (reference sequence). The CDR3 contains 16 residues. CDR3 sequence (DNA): TGTGCCAGCAGCACCGGACTGAATCCGAACACCGGGGAGCTGTTTTTT. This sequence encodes CASSTGLNPNTGELFF.

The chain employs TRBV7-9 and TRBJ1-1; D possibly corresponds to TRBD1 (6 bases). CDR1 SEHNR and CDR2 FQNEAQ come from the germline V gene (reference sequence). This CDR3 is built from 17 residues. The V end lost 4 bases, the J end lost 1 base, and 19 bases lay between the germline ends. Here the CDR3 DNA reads TGTGCCAGCAGCTCTGCTCTCCGGCACAGGGAGAACACTGAAGCTTTCTTT. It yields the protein CASSSALRHRENTEAFF.

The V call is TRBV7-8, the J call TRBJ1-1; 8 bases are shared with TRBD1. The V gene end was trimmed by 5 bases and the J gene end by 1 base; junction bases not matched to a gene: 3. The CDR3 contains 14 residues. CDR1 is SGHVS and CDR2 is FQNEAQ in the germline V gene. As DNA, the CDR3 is TGTGCCAGCAGCCCAGACAGGGGGAACACTGAAGCTTTCTTT. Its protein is CASSPDRGNTEAFF.

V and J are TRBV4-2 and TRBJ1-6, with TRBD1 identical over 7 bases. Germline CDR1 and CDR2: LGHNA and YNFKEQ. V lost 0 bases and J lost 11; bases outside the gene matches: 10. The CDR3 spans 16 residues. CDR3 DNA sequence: TGTGCCAGCAGCCAAGACTCAGGGGGAGGATTAGCACCCCTCCACTTT. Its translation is CASSQDSGGGLAPLHF.

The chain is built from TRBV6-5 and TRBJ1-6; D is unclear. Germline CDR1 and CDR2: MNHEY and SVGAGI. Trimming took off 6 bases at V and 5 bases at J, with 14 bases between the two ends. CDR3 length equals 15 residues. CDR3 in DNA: TGTGCCAGCAGACACACAACAGAAAATAATTCACCCCTCCACTTT. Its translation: CASRHTTENNSPLHF.

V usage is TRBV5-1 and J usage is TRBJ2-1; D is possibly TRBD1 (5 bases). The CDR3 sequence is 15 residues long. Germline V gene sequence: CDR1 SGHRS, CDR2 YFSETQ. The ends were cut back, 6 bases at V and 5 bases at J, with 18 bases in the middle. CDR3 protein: CASTVSAGRNNEQFF. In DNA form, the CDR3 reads TGCGCCAGCACGGTCTCGGCAGGGCGGAACAATGAGCAGTTCTTC.

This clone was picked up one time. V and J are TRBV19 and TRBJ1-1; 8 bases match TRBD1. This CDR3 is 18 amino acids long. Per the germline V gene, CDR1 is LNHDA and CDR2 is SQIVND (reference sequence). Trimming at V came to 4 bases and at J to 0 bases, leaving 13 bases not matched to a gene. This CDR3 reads CASSTNLRDRTMNTEAFF. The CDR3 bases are TGTGCCAGTAGTACGAACCTGCGGGACAGGACTATGAACACTGAAGCTTTCTTT.

The CDR3 here is CASSELAGPQRQFF. CDR3 coding DNA: TGTGCCAGCAGTGAACTAGCGGGACCTCAACGGCAGTTCTTC. The chain is built from TRBV6-4 and TRBJ2-1; 10 bases are a match to TRBD2. Per germline, CDR1 MRHNA and CDR2 SNTAGT. V lost 3 bases, J lost 12 bases, and 8 bases stayed unmatched. This CDR3 has 14 residues.

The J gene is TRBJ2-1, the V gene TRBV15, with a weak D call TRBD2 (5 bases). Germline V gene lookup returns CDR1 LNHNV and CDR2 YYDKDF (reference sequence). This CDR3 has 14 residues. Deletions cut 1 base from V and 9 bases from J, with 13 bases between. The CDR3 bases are TGTGCCACCAGCAGAGCGGGGATTTCTGGTGAGCAGTTCTTC. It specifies CATSRAGISGEQFF.

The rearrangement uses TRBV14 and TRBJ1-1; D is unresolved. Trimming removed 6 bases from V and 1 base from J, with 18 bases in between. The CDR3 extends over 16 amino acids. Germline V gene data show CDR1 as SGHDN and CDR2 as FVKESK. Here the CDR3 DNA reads TGTGCCAGCAGTCCCCTCCCTGGCGGTGGGAACACTGAAGCTTTCTTT. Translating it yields CASSPLPGGGNTEAFF.

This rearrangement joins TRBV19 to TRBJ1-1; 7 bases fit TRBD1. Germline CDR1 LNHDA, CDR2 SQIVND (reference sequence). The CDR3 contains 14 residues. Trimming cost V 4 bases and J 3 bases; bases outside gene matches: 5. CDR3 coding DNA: TGTGCCAGTAGTACTGACAGGGAGGACACTGAAGCTTTCTTT. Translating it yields CASSTDREDTEAFF.